These 16 T cell receptor beta chains originate from one sample sequenced in a study of blood T cell repertoires in COVID-19 (dated by TCRdb to the early 2020s). The method behind the library was the immunoSEQ multiplex PCR assay. Imported from immuneACCESS, the table was reduced by TCRdb to in-frame sequences with V and J called. These copies leave out some clones; in studies compared against another copy, an unresolved V gene accounts for under half, and the cause of the remainder is not known. The sample table contains around 110,000 clones; only one count was recorded for roughly 83% of them. 2% to 2.5% of the sample is taken by the ten largest. The specimen sequenced was peripheral blood. These receptors were taken from a man aged 30 to 45 with acute or convalescent COVID-19.

To note about this clone: Other DNA sequences in this specimen translate into the identical CDR3. The chain couples TRBV5-1 to TRBJ1-1; D call uncertain. Germline V gene data show CDR1 as SGHRS and CDR2 as YFSETQ. V shed 4 bases and J shed 0 bases, with 7 bases lying between them. This CDR3 comprises 13 residues. The CDR3 DNA reads TGCGCCAGCAGCCCCGGGATGAACACTGAAGCTTTCTTT. It codes for CASSPGMNTEAFF.

The rearrangement links TRBV15 to TRBJ1-1; no clear D. The V end lost 1 base, the J end lost 2 bases, and 14 bases lay between the germline ends. In germline, CDR1 is LNHNV, CDR2 YYDKDF (reference sequence). The CDR3 is 16 amino acids. For the CDR3, the DNA is TGTGCCACCAGCAGAGGGAGGGAAAAGGAAAACACTGAAGCTTTCTTT. Translation gives CATSRGREKENTEAFF.

This clone came up once. The chain combines TRBV11-2 with TRBJ2-1, with 9 bases lining up with TRBD2. The germline V gene encodes CDR1 SGHAT and CDR2 FQNNGV. There are 16 residues in the CDR3. Trimming removed 2 bases from V and 2 bases from J; junction bases left unmatched: 4. The CDR3 is CASSLFVAGAYNEQFF. The CDR3 coding sequence is TGTGCCAGCAGCTTATTTGTAGCGGGAGCCTACAATGAGCAGTTCTTC.

V is TRBV5-5 and J is TRBJ2-3; no clear D gene. The CDR3 length is 15 residues. Germline CDR1 SGHKS, CDR2 YYEKEE (reference sequence). V dropped 0 bases and J dropped 2 bases, with 10 bases sitting between them. CDR3 residues: CASSLDPSPTDTQYF. The CDR3 DNA sequence: TGTGCCAGCAGCTTGGATCCCTCTCCCACAGATACGCAGTATTTT.

This clone has only one observation. The rearrangement links TRBV7-6 to TRBJ2-7; 11 positions agree with TRBD2. The germline V gene encodes CDR1 SGHVS and CDR2 FNYEAQ. This CDR3 comprises 17 residues. Unmatched junction bases numbered 8, after V lost 2 bases and J lost 2 bases. CDR3 residues: CASSLILAGGRAYEQYF. The CDR3 DNA sequence: TGTGCCAGCAGCTTAATTCTAGCGGGGGGCAGAGCCTACGAGCAGTACTTC. The full variable domain, with the rest looked up from reference TRBV7-6 and TRBJ2-7, is GAGVSQSPRYKVTKRGQDVALRCDPISGHVSLYWYRQALGQGPEFLTYFNYEAQQDKSGLPNDRFSAERPEGSISTLTIQRTEQRDSAMYRCASSLILAGGRAYEQYFGPGTRLTVT.

This clone was seen only once. The rearrangement joins TRBV9 to TRBJ2-5, with a tentative D call TRBD2 (6 bases). Trimming removed 4 bases from V and 2 bases from J, with 9 bases in between. The CDR3 is 13 residues long. The germline V gene has CDR1 SGDLS and CDR2 YYNGEE. CDR3 in DNA: TGTGCCAGCAGCAACCGGGAGCAAGAGACCCAGTACTTC. Residues: CASSNREQETQYF.

The chain uses TRBV11-2 and TRBJ2-3; TRBD1 matches 7 bases. The germline V gene has CDR1 SGHAT and CDR2 FQNNGV. The CDR3 extends over 14 amino acids. V was clipped by 4 bases and J by 4 bases; unmatched bases: 5. CDR3 loop: CASSSSDRADTQYF. The DNA for the CDR3 is TGTGCCAGCAGCTCCAGTGACAGGGCAGATACGCAGTATTTT.

This rearrangement joins TRBV27 to TRBJ1-5; TRBD1 agrees at 7 bases. The CDR3 is made up of 15 amino acids. The V gene's germline CDR1 is MNHEY and CDR2 SMNVEV (reference sequence). V trimming: 5 bases; J trimming: 4 bases; junction bases outside the gene matches: 8. CDR3: CASSLRTGTNQPQHF. As DNA, the CDR3 is TGTGCCAGCAGTCTACGGACAGGAACTAATCAGCCCCAGCATTTT.

The CDR3 protein is CSVEDRRGARNTIYF. CDR3 bases: TGCAGCGTTGAAGATCGCAGGGGAGCGAGAAACACCATATATTTT. J is TRBJ1-3 and V is TRBV29-1; D may be TRBD1 (6 bases). Trimming left V 0 bases short and J 5 bases short, with 14 bases between. This CDR3 is built from 15 residues. Germline V lookup: CDR1 SQVTM, CDR2 ANQGSEA.

This clone was detected only once. V is TRBV6-1 and J is TRBJ1-2; D is unclear. The CDR3 totals 15 residues. Deletions cut 3 bases from V and 8 bases from J, with 19 bases between. Germline V gives CDR1 MNHNS, CDR2 SASEGT. In nucleotides, the CDR3 is TGTGCCAGCAGTGAGGACGGGCGGGTTTTAAAAGGCTACACCTTC. Protein sequence: CASSEDGRVLKGYTF.

The chain employs TRBV29-1 and TRBJ2-2; TRBD1 might be the D (5 bases). Germline CDR1 reads SQVTM; CDR2 reads ANQGSEA. V dropped 4 bases and J dropped 6 bases, with 15 bases sitting between them. The CDR3 sequence is 14 residues long. For the CDR3, the DNA is TGCAGCGTTGCAACAGGCCTTGAGGCCGGGGAGCTGTTTTTT. It codes for CSVATGLEAGELFF.

The chain carries TRBV5-5 and TRBJ1-1; D is ambiguous. The CDR3 length is 15 residues. Germline lookup yields CDR1 SGHKS and CDR2 YYEKEE (reference sequence). Trimming pared 4 bases from V and 5 bases from J, leaving 18 bases between. CDR3 in amino acids: CASSPRNGRGTEAFF. The CDR3 DNA sequence: TGTGCCAGCAGCCCTCGGAACGGGCGCGGGACTGAAGCTTTCTTT.

V is TRBV3-1 (or the pseudogene TRBV3-2) and J is TRBJ2-3, with 7 bases aligning to TRBD2. CDR3 length: 19 residues. The J segment lost 4 bases and the V segment lost 0 bases, leaving 16 bases of the junction unmatched. Per the germline V gene, CDR1 is LGHDT and CDR2 is YNNKEL (reference sequence). The DNA of the CDR3 is TGTGCCAGCAGCCAAGAGTTCGAGGCGGGGGTTACCCTCCCAGATACGCAGTATTTT. Its translation: CASSQEFEAGVTLPDTQYF.

This clone was detected only once. The chain couples TRBV5-6 to TRBJ1-2, with 9 bases aligning to TRBD1. The CDR3 loop spans 18 amino acids. The trim removed 5 bases at V and 4 bases at J, leaving 18 bases unmatched. Looked up from germline, CDR1 is SGHDT and CDR2 is YYEEEE. CDR3 sequence: CASRSLRDRDMVPYGYTF. The CDR3 DNA follows: TGTGCCAGCAGAAGTCTCCGGGACAGGGACATGGTACCCTATGGCTACACCTTC.

This clone was seen only once. The gene calls are TRBV9 and TRBJ2-7; D possibly corresponds to TRBD2 (6 bases). Germline loops: CDR1 SGDLS, CDR2 YYNGEE. V was clipped by 2 bases and J by 7 bases, with 13 bases between them. The CDR3 runs to 13 residues. The CDR3 loop is CASSVGGAGEQYF. For the CDR3, the DNA is TGTGCCAGCAGCGTTGGAGGGGCGGGAGAGCAGTACTTC.

The chain is built from TRBV10-2 and TRBJ1-4; tentative D call: TRBD1 (6 bases). CDR1 is WSHSY and CDR2 is SAAADI in the germline V gene. Deletions cut 6 bases from V and 3 bases from J, with 11 bases between. CDR3 size: 14 residues. In nucleotides, the CDR3 is TGCGCCAGCAGCGACAGGTCCCCTAATGAAAAACTGTTTTTT. It translates to CASSDRSPNEKLFF.